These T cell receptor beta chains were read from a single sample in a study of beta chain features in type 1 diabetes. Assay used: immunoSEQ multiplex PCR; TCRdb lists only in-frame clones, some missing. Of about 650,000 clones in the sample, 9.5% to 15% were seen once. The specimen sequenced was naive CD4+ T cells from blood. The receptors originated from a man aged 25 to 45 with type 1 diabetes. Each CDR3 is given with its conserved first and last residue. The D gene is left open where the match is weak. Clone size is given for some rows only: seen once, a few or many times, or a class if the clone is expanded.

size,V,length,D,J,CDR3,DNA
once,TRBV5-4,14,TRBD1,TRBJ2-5,CASSWDSPQETQYF,TGTGCCAGCAGCTGGGACAGTCCTCAAGAGACCCAGTACTTC
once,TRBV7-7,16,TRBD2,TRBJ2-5,CASSLGSGGAEETQYF,TGTGCTAGCAGCTTAGGCAGCGGGGGGGCGGAAGAGACCCAGTACTTC
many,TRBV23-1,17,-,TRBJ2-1,CASSHYRSGPSYNEQFF,TGCGCCAGCAGTCATTACCGGTCAGGCCCCAGCTACAATGAGCAGTTCTTC
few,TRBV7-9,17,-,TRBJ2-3,CASSHRFRQSAGDTQYF,TGTGCCAGCAGCCACCGTTTCCGACAGTCCGCCGGAGATACGCAGTATTTT
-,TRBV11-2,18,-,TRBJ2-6,CASSLGGRGSSRANVLTF,TGTGCCAGCAGCTTAGGGGGACGGGGGAGCTCTAGGGCCAACGTCCTGACTTTC
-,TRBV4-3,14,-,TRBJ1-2,CASSQDDRPTGYTF,TGCGCCAGCAGCCAAGATGACAGGCCGACGGGCTACACCTTC
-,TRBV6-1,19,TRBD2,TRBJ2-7,CASSETGGLRLLSSYEQYF,TGTGCCAGCAGTGAAACGGGGGGACTGCGCCTTCTAAGCTCCTACGAGCAGTACTTC
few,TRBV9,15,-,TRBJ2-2,CASSATGREGGELFF,TGTGCCAGCAGCGCGACAGGACGAGAAGGCGGGGAGCTGTTTTTT
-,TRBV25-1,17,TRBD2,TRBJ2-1,CASSEGLALGANNEQFF,TGTGCCAGCAGTGAAGGACTAGCCCTGGGAGCCAACAATGAGCAGTTCTTC
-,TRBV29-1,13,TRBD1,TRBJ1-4,CSGKTGGNEKLFF,TGCAGCGGGAAGACAGGGGGCAATGAAAAACTGTTTTTT
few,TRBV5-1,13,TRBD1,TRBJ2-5,CASSRDSRETQYF,TGCGCCAGCAGCAGGGACAGCCGGGAGACCCAGTACTTC
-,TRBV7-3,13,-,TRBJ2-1,CASSRDIAIEQFF,TGTGCCAGCAGTCGGGACATAGCAATTGAGCAGTTCTTC
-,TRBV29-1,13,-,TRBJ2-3,CSATRGSADTQYF,TGCAGCGCCACCCGAGGTTCGGCAGATACGCAGTATTTT
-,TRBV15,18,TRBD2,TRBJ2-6,CATSRDGRGGSGANVLTF,TGTGCCACCAGCAGAGATGGCCGGGGGGGCTCTGGGGCCAACGTCCTGACTTTC
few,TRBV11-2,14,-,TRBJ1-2,CASSYGPGAAGYTF,TGTGCCAGCAGCTACGGACCCGGGGCGGCGGGCTACACCTTC
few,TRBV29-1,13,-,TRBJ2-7,CSAKTGDWDEQYF,TGCAGCGCAAAAACGGGGGACTGGGACGAGCAGTACTTC
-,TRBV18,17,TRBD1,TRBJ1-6,CASSPTRDRGRDSPLHF,TGTGCCAGCTCACCTACTCGGGACAGGGGAAGAGATTCACCCCTCCACTTT
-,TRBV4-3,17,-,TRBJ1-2,CASSQGLLGGELGGYTF,TGCGCCAGCAGCCAAGGTCTGCTTGGAGGGGAGTTGGGAGGCTACACCTTC
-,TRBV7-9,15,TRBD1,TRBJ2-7,CASSSDTGQGREQYF,TGTGCCAGCAGCTCAGACACCGGACAGGGCCGCGAGCAGTACTTC
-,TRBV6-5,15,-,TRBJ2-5,CASSYSKASPETQYF,TGTGCCAGCAGTTACTCGAAGGCTAGCCCAGAGACCCAGTACTTC
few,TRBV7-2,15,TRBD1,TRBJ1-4,CASSTEGAANEKLFF,TGTGCCAGCAGCACAGAGGGGGCTGCTAATGAAAAACTGTTTTTT
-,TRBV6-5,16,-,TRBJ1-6,CASSYVSGTGDSPLHF,TGTGCCAGCAGTTACGTATCTGGGACTGGAGATTCACCCCTCCACTTT
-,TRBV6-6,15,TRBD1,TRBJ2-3,CASSYVTGGTDTQYF,TGTGCCAGCAGTTACGTTACAGGGGGCACAGATACGCAGTATTTT
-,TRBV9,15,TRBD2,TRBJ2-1,CASSVRTSGVDEQFF,TGTGCCAGCAGCGTAAGGACTAGCGGGGTGGATGAGCAGTTCTTC
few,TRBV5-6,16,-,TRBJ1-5,CASSLRVLPGEQPQHF,TGTGCCAGCAGCTTGAGGGTACTGCCCGGCGAGCAGCCCCAGCATTTT
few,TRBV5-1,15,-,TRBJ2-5,CASSLAGISPETQYF,TGCGCCAGCAGCTTGGCCGGGATTAGTCCAGAGACCCAGTACTTC
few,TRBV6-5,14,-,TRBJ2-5,CASSSTLTGETQYF,TGTGCCAGCAGTTCAACTTTGACGGGAGAGACCCAGTACTTC
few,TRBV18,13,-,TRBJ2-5,CASSPTGQETQYF,TGTGCCAGCTCACCAACAGGGCAGGAGACCCAGTACTTC
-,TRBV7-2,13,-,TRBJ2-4,CASSLEGKGIQYF,TGTGCCAGCAGCTTAGAGGGCAAGGGCATTCAGTACTTC
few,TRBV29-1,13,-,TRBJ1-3,CSVGLPPGNTIYF,TGCAGCGTCGGACTTCCCCCTGGAAACACCATATATTTT
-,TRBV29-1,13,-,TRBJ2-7,CSVVRHSRGEQYF,TGCAGCGTGGTCCGACACTCTAGAGGCGAGCAGTACTTC
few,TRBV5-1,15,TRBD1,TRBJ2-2,CASSPGQVNTGELFF,TGCGCCAGCAGCCCGGGACAGGTGAACACCGGGGAGCTGTTTTTT
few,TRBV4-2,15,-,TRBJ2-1,CASSQEQETYNEQFF,TGTGCCAGCAGCCAAGAACAGGAAACCTACAATGAGCAGTTCTTC
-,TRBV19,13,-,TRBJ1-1,CASSIQGSAEAFF,TGTGCCAGTAGTATCCAGGGGAGCGCTGAAGCTTTCTTT
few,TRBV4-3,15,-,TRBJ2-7,CASSPSRQGHYEQYF,TGCGCCAGCAGCCCTTCGAGGCAGGGCCACTACGAGCAGTACTTC
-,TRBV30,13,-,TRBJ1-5,CAWSRGQNQPQHF,TGTGCCTGGAGTAGAGGACAGAATCAGCCCCAGCATTTT
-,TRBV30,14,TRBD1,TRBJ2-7,CAWRGQGNVAEQYF,TGTGCCTGGAGGGGACAGGGGAATGTAGCCGAGCAGTACTTC
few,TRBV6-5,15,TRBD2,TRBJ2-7,CASSYSSGGAYEQYF,TGTGCCAGCAGTTACTCGTCGGGGGGAGCCTACGAGCAGTACTTC
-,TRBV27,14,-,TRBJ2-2,CASTLRGDTGELFF,TGTGCCAGCACTCTGAGGGGCGACACCGGGGAGCTGTTTTTT
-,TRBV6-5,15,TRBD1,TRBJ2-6,CASTQGDPGANVLTF,TGTGCCAGCACCCAGGGGGACCCTGGGGCCAACGTCCTGACTTTC
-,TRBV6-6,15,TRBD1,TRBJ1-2,CASSTGQGRDYGYTF,TGTGCCAGCAGTACGGGACAGGGTCGCGACTATGGCTACACCTTC
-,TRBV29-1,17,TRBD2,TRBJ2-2,CSVPGLAGGSNTGELFF,TGCAGCGTACCGGGACTAGCGGGGGGATCGAACACCGGGGAGCTGTTTTTT
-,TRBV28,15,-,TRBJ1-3,CASSPADSSGNTIYF,TGTGCCAGCAGTCCCGCAGACAGCTCTGGAAACACCATATATTTT
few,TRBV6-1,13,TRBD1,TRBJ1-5,CASSGTGGQPQHF,TGTGCCAGCAGTGGGACAGGGGGTCAGCCCCAGCATTTT
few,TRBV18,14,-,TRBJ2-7,CASSLGLGNYEQYF,TGTGCCAGCTCTCTGGGACTGGGGAACTACGAGCAGTACTTC
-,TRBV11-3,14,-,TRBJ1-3,CASSLSSSGNTIYF,TGTGCCAGCAGCTTAAGCAGCTCTGGAAACACCATATATTTT
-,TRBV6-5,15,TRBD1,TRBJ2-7,CASSYTGQGPYEQYF,TGTGCCAGCAGTTACACGGGACAGGGGCCGTACGAGCAGTACTTC
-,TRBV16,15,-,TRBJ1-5,CASSPQDPSNHPQHF,TGTGCCAGCAGCCCCCAGGATCCGAGCAATCACCCCCAGCATTTT